The 11 T cell receptor beta chains below all came from one sample that was sequenced in a study of regulatory T cells in long-lasting Graves disease. Relying on iRepertoire HTBI primers and Arm-PCR of CDR3 regions, the team built TCR beta libraries. MiXCR was run by TCRdb on the multiplex PCR reads, yielding one entry per CDR3 protein. Among roughly 610,000 distinct CDR3 sequences listed, 16% were seen once. Time point denoted: newly diagnosed GD, antithyroid drugs for less than 3 months. The TCR library was made from RNA that had been extracted from PBMCs in TRIzol. These same data were also listed under a study on T cells in Graves' hyperthyroidism and ophthalmopathy.

Specimen: peripheral blood mononuclear cells (PBMCs), collected at new diagnosis, from a patient treated with antithyroid drugs. The receptors stem from a woman in her twenties or thirties with Graves disease.

There are many counts of this clonotype. The rearrangement links TRBV6-5 to TRBJ1-2; D unclear. Germline loops: CDR1 MNHEY, CDR2 SVGAGI. CDR3 length equals 12 residues. Trimming removed 2 bases at V and 8 bases at J, with 9 bases between. CDR3 residues: CASSYEPGGYTF. DNA of the CDR3: TGTGCCAGCAGTTACGAACCGGGGGGCTACACCTTC.

The chain links TRBV5-4 to TRBJ2-1; 12 bases agree with TRBD2. Germline trimming cut 0 bases from V and 8 bases from J; bases unmatched to any gene: 3. Germline-derived CDR1 and CDR2 are SGHNT and YYREEE (reference sequence). This CDR3 is 15 amino acids long. The CDR3 here is CASSLVTSGSDEQFF. The CDR3 DNA is TGTGCCAGCAGCTTGGTGACTAGCGGGAGTGATGAGCAGTTCTTC.

This clonotype was picked up many times. V usage is TRBV28 and J usage is TRBJ2-1, with a tentative D call TRBD2 (7 bases). Germline V gives CDR1 MDHEN, CDR2 SYDVKM. The CDR3 runs 15 residues. The germline V and J ends were trimmed by 5 bases and 4 bases, with 15 bases remaining between them. This chain's CDR3 is CASSPGTTGYNEQFF. The CDR3 DNA sequence: TGTGCCAGCAGTCCGGGGACTACAGGGTACAATGAGCAGTTCTTC.

This clonotype came up a few times. The rearrangement joins TRBV3-1 to TRBJ1-5; D uncertain. The CDR3 runs 14 residues. CDR1 LGHDT and CDR2 YNNKEL come from the germline V gene (reference sequence). Trimming removed 0 bases from V and 6 bases from J, with 9 bases in between. In nucleotides, the CDR3 is TGTGCCAGCAGCCAAGACGCCGGTCCTCAGCCCCAGCATTTT. It yields the protein CASSQDAGPQPQHF.

This clonotype was detected a few times. The J gene is TRBJ2-5, the V gene TRBV14; the match to TRBD1 covers 8 bases. Trimming removed 4 bases from V and 5 bases from J; junction bases left unmatched: 9. CDR1 and CDR2 from the germline V gene are SGHDN and FVKESK. CDR3 length: 15 amino acids. The CDR3 sequence: CASSPRTGSWETQYF. The CDR3 coding sequence is TGTGCCAGCAGCCCCCGGACAGGGTCGTGGGAGACCCAGTACTTC.

The table lists this clonotype with many counts. CDR3 in DNA: TGCAGTGCTAGGGAAGGGGGCGGGACAGGGTATGGCTACACCTTC. Protein: CSAREGGGTGYGYTF. V usage is TRBV20-1 and J usage is TRBJ1-2; TRBD1 matches 9 bases. The CDR3 is 15 amino acids. After removal of 3 bases from V and 5 bases from J, the junction contained 10 bases not matched to a gene. The germline V gene has CDR1 DFQATT and CDR2 SNEGSKA (reference sequence).

With respect to this clonotype: A clone one base away is much larger, so this may be a read error. The chain joins TRBV15 to TRBJ1-1; no clear D. The CDR3 runs to 12 residues. Germline values: CDR1 LNHNV, CDR2 YYDKDF (reference sequence). The CDR3 sequence: CVTSRISGEAFF. The CDR3 DNA follows: TGTGTCACCAGCAGAATCAGTGGTGAAGCTTTCTTT.

This clonotype was counted many times. The V call is TRBV2, the J call TRBJ2-1; 11 bases map to TRBD2. CDR1 is SNHLY and CDR2 is FYNNEI in the germline V gene. J lost 4 bases, V lost 5 bases, and 7 bases had no gene match. This CDR3 comprises 16 residues. CDR3 in amino acids: CASSPRGTSGYNEQFF. For the CDR3, the DNA is TGTGCCAGCAGTCCCCGGGGGACTAGCGGATACAATGAGCAGTTCTTC.

The V call is TRBV6-2 or TRBV6-3, the J call TRBJ2-3, with D perhaps being TRBD1 or TRBD2 (5 bases each). Looked up from germline, CDR1 is MNHEY and CDR2 is SVGEGT. CDR3 length: 14 residues. Trimming left V 5 bases short and J 2 bases short, with 11 bases between. The CDR3 sequence is CASSETGATDTQYF. Here the CDR3 DNA reads TGTGCCAGCAGTGAGACCGGGGCCACAGATACGCAGTATTTT.

This sequence joins TRBV7-2 and TRBJ1-4; possible D gene TRBD1, 6 bases. The CDR3 runs 15 residues. The V end lost 4 bases, the J end lost 8 bases, and 17 bases lay between the germline ends. Germline CDR1 reads SGHTA; CDR2 reads FQGNSA. The CDR3 protein is CASSSQGGLSEKLFF. The CDR3, as DNA: TGTGCCAGCAGCTCCCAAGGGGGACTGAGCGAAAAACTGTTTTTT.

Turning to this clonotype: A much larger clone lies a single base off, so this may be a read error. The chain recombines TRBV2 with TRBJ2-5; TRBD2 aligns across 7 bases. Per the germline V gene, CDR1 is SNHLY and CDR2 is FYNNEI. This CDR3 is built from 13 residues. The CDR3 loop reads CASIAGLQETQCF. The CDR3 bases are TGTGCCAGCATAGCGGGCCTCCAAGAGACCCAGTGCTTC.